This passage covers 24 T cell receptor beta chains from one sample sequenced in a study of radiation and T cells in renal cell carcinoma. Documented time point: blood 4 weeks post-SBRT, at nephrectomy. Treatment reported: 15 Gy SBRT to primary tumor, nephrectomy 4 weeks later. Measured with immunoSEQ multiplex PCR; TCRdb has only the in-frame clones, and not every one. The sample lists 50,000 to 70,000 clones, roughly 80% seen once, with about 6.4% in the top ten. Sample: blood, taken from a patient whose treatment included radiotherapy and nephrectomy. These receptor sequences come from a man between 60 and 75 years old with renal cell carcinoma.

The chain joins TRBV19 to TRBJ2-7; weak D call: TRBD1 (6 bases). The CDR3 is made up of 13 amino acids. CDR1 LNHDA and CDR2 SQIVND come from the germline V gene (reference sequence). Deletions cut 5 bases from V and 1 base from J, with 9 bases between. The CDR3 nucleotides read TGTGCCAGTAGTCCGACAGGTTCCTACGAGCAGTACGTC. As protein: CASSPTGSYEQYV.

The chain recombines TRBV11-2 with TRBJ1-2; D call uncertain. The CDR3 has 15 amino acids. Per germline, CDR1 SGHAT and CDR2 FQNNGV. V lost 5 bases and J lost 6, with 19 bases in between. This CDR3 is CASSIIRRSTDGYTF. The CDR3 coding sequence is TGTGCCAGCAGCATCATTCGGCGGAGTACGGATGGCTACACCTTC.

The V gene is TRBV5-1, the J gene TRBJ1-4; 9 bases are shared with TRBD1. The CDR3 loop spans 14 amino acids. Germline values: CDR1 SGHRS, CDR2 YFSETQ. The trim removed 7 bases at V and 4 bases at J, leaving 5 bases unmatched. CDR3 nucleotides: TGCGCCAGCTTAGGGACAGGGAATAATGAAAAACTGTTTTTT. It translates to CASLGTGNNEKLFF.

The chain uses TRBV4-2 and TRBJ2-6; weak D call: TRBD1 (6 bases). The germline gives CDR1 LGHNA, CDR2 YNFKEQ. Trimming pared 4 bases from V and 0 bases from J, leaving 28 bases between. The CDR3 totals 22 residues. CDR3 in amino acids: CASSPLPQQGHFAYSGANVLTF. The CDR3 DNA sequence: TGTGCCAGCAGCCCTTTGCCTCAACAGGGACATTTTGCTTACTCTGGGGCCAACGTCCTGACTTTC.

CDR3 loop: CATLAGEGNEQFF. Here the CDR3 DNA reads TGTGCCACCCTAGCGGGAGAAGGCAATGAGCAGTTCTTC. The chain has TRBV19 and TRBJ2-1; TRBD2 agrees at 10 bases. CDR3 size: 13 residues. The trim removed 10 bases at V and 6 bases at J, leaving 6 bases unmatched. Germline CDR1 LNHDA, CDR2 SQIVND (reference sequence).

About this clone itself: At one of its ends the junction is not consistent with the germline gene, which may arise from a read error. V is TRBV14 and J is TRBJ1-2; D remains ambiguous. The CDR3 totals 13 residues. CDR1 is SGHDN, CDR2 FVKESK, per germline. The CDR3 spells CASSQGPGLGYAF. CDR3 DNA sequence: TGTGCCAGCAGCCAAGGCCCCGGTTTAGGCTACGCCTTC.

The chain recombines TRBV19 with TRBJ2-5, with D unresolved. CDR3 length equals 12 residues. Germline lookup yields CDR1 LNHDA and CDR2 SQIVND (reference sequence). The ends were cut back, 7 bases at V and 4 bases at J, with 10 bases in the middle. The CDR3 here is CASTSPGETQYF. In DNA, the CDR3 is TGTGCCAGTACCTCCCCCGGAGAGACCCAGTACTTC.

This rearrangement joins TRBV7-9 to TRBJ2-1; D gene ambiguous. V lost 3 bases and J 5 bases, leaving 14 bases between the germline ends. This CDR3 has 15 amino acids. The V gene's germline CDR1 is SEHNR and CDR2 FQNEAQ (reference sequence). The CDR3 coding sequence is TGTGCCAGCAGCTTTTTACTTGACGGAGACAATGAGCAGTTCTTC. Translation: CASSFLLDGDNEQFF.

This rearrangement joins TRBV30 to TRBJ1-1, with no clear D. This CDR3 spans 13 amino acids. The germline V gene has CDR1 GTSNPN and CDR2 SVGIG (reference sequence). Trimming took 3 bases from V and 2 from J, leaving 10 bases between them. The CDR3 spells CAWSGDGNTEAFF. CDR3 DNA: TGTGCCTGGAGCGGGGATGGAAACACTGAAGCTTTCTTT.

The J gene is TRBJ1-6, the V gene TRBV5-6; tentatively, D is TRBD1 (5 bases). The CDR3 totals 14 residues. CDR1 SGHDT and CDR2 YYEEEE come from the germline V gene. The V end lost 3 bases, the J end lost 13 bases, and 17 bases lay between the germline ends. As DNA, the CDR3 is TGTGCCAGCAGCTCATCCACAGGATTTGGGCCCCTCCACTTT. It yields the protein CASSSSTGFGPLHF.

The chain combines TRBV5-6 with TRBJ2-1; D ambiguous. CDR3 length equals 14 residues. CDR1 is SGHDT and CDR2 is YYEEEE in the germline V gene. Trimming pared 1 base from V and 6 bases from J, leaving 11 bases between. This chain's CDR3 is CASSLLGSPNEQFF. CDR3 coding DNA: TGTGCCAGCAGCTTGCTGGGCAGCCCCAATGAGCAGTTCTTC.

The rearrangement joins TRBV18 to TRBJ2-5; the D is unclear. There are 16 residues in the CDR3. Per the germline V gene, CDR1 is KGHSH and CDR2 is LQKENI. V lost 0 bases to trimming and J lost 1 base, with 12 bases between them. The chain's CDR3 is CASSPPGLNIQETQYF. The DNA of the CDR3 is TGTGCCAGCTCACCACCGGGGTTAAACATCCAAGAGACCCAGTACTTC.

The V and J genes are TRBV7-9 and TRBJ2-7; TRBD1 matches at 10 bases. Losses at the gene ends were 5 bases for V and 5 bases for J; bases not matched to a gene: 12. Germline V gene data show CDR1 as SEHNR and CDR2 as FQNEAQ (reference sequence). This CDR3 has 16 residues. CDR3 protein: CASSQPPRDRGHEQYF. DNA for the CDR3: TGTGCCAGCAGCCAACCGCCCAGGGACAGGGGCCACGAGCAGTACTTC.

The V gene is TRBV5-1, the J gene TRBJ2-1; no clear D gene. V lost 0 bases to trimming and J lost 4 bases, with 11 bases between them. The germline CDR1 and CDR2 sequences are SGHRS and YFSETQ. The CDR3 loop spans 15 amino acids. For the CDR3, the DNA is TGCGCCAGCAGCTTGGACACCCCTACTTACAATGAGCAGTTCTTC. Its protein is CASSLDTPTYNEQFF.

The chain couples TRBV6-5 to TRBJ2-7, with 7 bases fitting TRBD2. With 8 bases clipped from V and 5 bases from J, the junction kept 12 bases outside the gene matches. Per germline, CDR1 MNHEY and CDR2 SVGAGI. The CDR3 length is 14 residues. The CDR3 protein is CASAHSRELNEQYV. In nucleotides, the CDR3 is TGTGCCAGCGCCCACTCGCGGGAGTTAAACGAGCAGTACGTC.

The CDR3 DNA reads as TGTGCCAGCAGCCAAGCACAACTAGCGGCTCAAGAGACCCAGTACTTC. It codes for CASSQAQLAAQETQYF. The V call is TRBV14, the J call TRBJ2-5, with TRBD2 matching over 8 bases. V was pared by 1 base and J by 2 bases, with 6 bases of the junction left unmatched. This CDR3 has 16 amino acids. CDR1 and CDR2 from the germline V gene are SGHDN and FVKESK.

The table lists this clone with many counts. This rearrangement joins TRBV7-9 to TRBJ1-2, with a weak D call TRBD1 (6 bases). V lost 6 bases and J lost 8, with 22 bases in between. Germline V lookup: CDR1 SEHNR, CDR2 FQNEAQ (reference sequence). CDR3 length equals 15 residues. The CDR3 loop is CASRANGQPHLGYTF. CDR3 in DNA: TGTGCCAGCAGAGCCAACGGACAGCCTCACCTAGGCTACACCTTC. The full variable domain, rest sourced from reference TRBV7-9 and TRBJ1-2, is DTGVSQNPRHKITKRGQNVTFRCDPISEHNRLYWYRQTLGQGPEFLTYFQNEAQLEKSRLLSDRFSAERPKGSFSTLEIQRTEQGDSAMYLCASRANGQPHLGYTFGSGTRLTVV.

J is TRBJ2-3 and V is TRBV30; D unclear. The CDR3 totals 11 residues. Per germline, CDR1 GTSNPN and CDR2 SVGIG (reference sequence). Trimming pared 0 bases from V and 7 bases from J, leaving 5 bases between. The CDR3 region is CAWSVGNTQYF. In DNA form, the CDR3 reads TGTGCCTGGAGTGTAGGGAATACGCAGTATTTT.

The chain combines TRBV11-2 with TRBJ2-1; 9 bases are shared with TRBD1. J lost 12 bases, V lost 3 bases, and 6 bases had no gene match. Germline V gene lookup returns CDR1 SGHAT and CDR2 FQNNGV. The length of the CDR3 is 13 residues. As DNA, the CDR3 is TGTGCCAGCAGCTTGTGGGACAGGGAAGGGCAGTTCTTC. As protein: CASSLWDREGQFF.

The genes are TRBV7-2 and TRBJ1-1; unclear D gene. V was shortened by 1 base and J by 6 bases, with 6 bases between the two germline ends. This CDR3 comprises 12 residues. The germline V gene encodes CDR1 SGHTA and CDR2 FQGNSA. The CDR3 spells CASSLGVPEAFF. The DNA for the CDR3 is TGTGCCAGCAGCTTAGGTGTACCTGAAGCTTTCTTT. Full variable domain (missing parts from reference TRBV7-2 and TRBJ1-1): GAGVSQSPSNKVTEKGKDVELRCDPISGHTALYWYRQSLGQGLEFLIYFQGNSAPDKSGLPSDRFSAERTGGSVSTLTIQRTQQEDSAVYLCASSLGVPEAFFGQGTRLTVV.

The chain combines TRBV19 with TRBJ2-1; 11 nucleotides agree with TRBD2. The V segment lost 3 bases and the J segment 4 bases; nucleotides outside the gene matches: 5. This CDR3 spans 16 amino acids. Germline loops: CDR1 LNHDA, CDR2 SQIVND (reference sequence). The CDR3 DNA reads as TGTGCCAGTAGTATGCAGACTAGCGGGACTTACAATGAGCAGTTCTTC. Amino acids: CASSMQTSGTYNEQFF.

This clone was detected once. The chain joins TRBV23-1 to TRBJ2-1; TRBD2 might be the D (5 bases). TRBV23-1 is an ORF, and what it does is uncertain. Trimming left V 0 bases short and J 0 bases short, with 9 bases between. CDR3 length equals 16 residues. The chain's CDR3 is CASSQSVGSSYNEQFF. CDR3 sequence (DNA): TGCGCCAGCAGTCAATCGGTGGGGAGCTCCTACAATGAGCAGTTCTTC.

The chain couples TRBV7-9 to TRBJ2-7; 9 bases fit TRBD1. This CDR3 region has 15 residues. Unmatched junction bases numbered 5, after V lost 2 bases and J lost 3 bases. Germline V gene data show CDR1 as SEHNR and CDR2 as FQNEAQ (reference sequence). The CDR3: CASSLWTGEGYEQYF. CDR3 nucleotide sequence: TGTGCCAGCAGCTTATGGACAGGGGAAGGCTACGAGCAGTACTTC.

This clone occurred a few times. This chain links TRBV11-2 with TRBJ1-5, with TRBD1 as a possible D gene (6 bases). V was shortened by 2 bases and J by 2 bases, with 10 bases between the two germline ends. The germline V gene has CDR1 SGHAT and CDR2 FQNNGV. The CDR3 sequence is 15 residues long. CDR3 loop: CASSLNAGGNQPQHF. CDR3 nucleotides: TGTGCCAGCAGCTTAAATGCAGGGGGCAATCAGCCCCAGCATTTT.